Included here is one T cell receptor (beta chain) sequence, with context. Its antigen has not been determined. No clone much larger than this one lies a single base away; base qualities are absent. The trial excluded patients who had a history of autoimmune disease or who were on systemic immunosuppression. In every dose cohort, peripheral blood was drawn for TCR sequencing at baseline, cycle 4 day 1, and cycle 7 day 1. Samples came from an open-label, multicenter, first-in-human phase I dose-escalation trial of ivuxolimab. Adults with locally advanced or metastatic melanoma, renal cell carcinoma, hepatocellular carcinoma or head and neck squamous cell carcinoma were enrolled in the trial. Before TCR sequencing, CD4+ T cells and CD8+ T cells from peripheral blood were sorted into separate populations. In the germline V gene, CDR1 corresponds to SQVTM and CDR2 to ANQGSEA. V loses 6 bases of germline sequence and J loses 4 bases, and the interval between the two ends is 16 bases. CDR3 length: 13 amino acids, cysteine to phenylalanine. Only the CDR3 part of the read is kept: 39 bases, read in frame from the first base.

This sample stems from a study of OX40 agonist ivuxolimab in advanced cancers. General notes on the study: Ivuxolimab was an agonistic, fully human IgG2 monoclonal antibody directed against OX40 (CD134), a costimulatory receptor. The monotherapy dose-escalation portion (N ≈ 50 patients) of the phase I ivuxolimab trial is reported in the paper. Peripheral TCRbeta sequencing was intended to test whether TCR sequence diversity was altered and clonal T-cell expansion was caused by ivuxolimab. Partial responses were achieved by three dose-escalation patients, of whom one had hepatocellular carcinoma and two had cutaneous melanoma. A male proportion of about 79% and a mean age of 60 years, ranging from roughly 23 to 85, were recorded for the dose-escalation cohort. Prior anti-PD-1, anti-PD-L1 or anti-CTLA-4 therapy was permitted, and checkpoint inhibitors had been received by 30% to 40% of dose-escalation patients. Of the roughly 51 dose-escalation patients, hepatocellular carcinoma was present in approximately 20, melanoma in roughly 15, renal cell carcinoma in 9 and head and neck cancer in 9. Intravenous ivuxolimab was administered to patients every 2 weeks at six dose levels: 0.01, 0.1, 0.3, 1.5, 3 and 10 mg/kg. The full study reports these points: Low levels of normalized T-cell clonal expansion were also seen in some patients who did not respond. In the 0.1-3.0 mg/kg groups, partial responders had among the lowest normalized peripheral clonal expansion, particularly in CD8+ T cells. After ivuxolimab, CD8+ T cells had more expanded clones than CD4+ T cells on average. Clonal expansion of both CD4+ and CD8+ blood T cells was observed from baseline to week 6 at doses 0.1 to 3.0 mg/kg. The antigen specificity of the peripheral T cells that underwent clonal expansion was not determined.

Genomic DNA was isolated from the sorted cells so that the TCRbeta CDR3 region could be sequenced. The immunoSEQ Assay was used to sequence the TCRbeta CDR3 regions. TCRdb holds this immuneACCESS table with in-frame rearrangements only. Some clones are missing; in checked studies, unresolved V genes explain under half, and the rest has no known cause. In all, the sample holds more than 40,000 clones, and around nine tenths of those were seen once. The ten largest clones represent about 8% of the sample. The chain couples TRBV29-1 to TRBJ2-7; the D gene is possibly TRBD1, with 7 bases matching. The input for sequencing was CD4+ or CD8+ T cells sorted from blood, taken in a trial of the OX40 agonist ivuxolimab. The clonotype comes from an adult with an advanced solid tumor such as melanoma, head and neck, liver or kidney cancer. The CDR3 sequence is CSVEGGQSYEQYF. The sequenced DNA is TGCAGCGTCGAGGGGGGACAGAGTTACGAGCAGTACTTC.